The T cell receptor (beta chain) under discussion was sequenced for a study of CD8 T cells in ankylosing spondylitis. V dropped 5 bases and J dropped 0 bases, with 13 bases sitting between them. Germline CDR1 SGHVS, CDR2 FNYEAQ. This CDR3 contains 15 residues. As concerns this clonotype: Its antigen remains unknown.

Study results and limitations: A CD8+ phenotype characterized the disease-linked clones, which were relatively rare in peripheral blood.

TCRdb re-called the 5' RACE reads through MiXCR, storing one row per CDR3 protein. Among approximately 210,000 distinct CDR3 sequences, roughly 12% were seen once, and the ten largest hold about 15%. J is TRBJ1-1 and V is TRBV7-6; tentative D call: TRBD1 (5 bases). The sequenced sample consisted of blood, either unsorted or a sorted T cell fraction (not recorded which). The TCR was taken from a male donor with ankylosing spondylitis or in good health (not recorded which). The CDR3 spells CASSPWGGMNTEAFF. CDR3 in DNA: TGTGCCAGCAGCCCCTGGGGGGGGATGAACACTGAAGCTTTCTTT.